The 21 T cell receptor beta chains below come from one sample, sequenced in a study of Ad26.COV2.S vaccination and SARS-CoV-2 variants. Treatment here: 15 to 20 received Ad26.COV2.S at low or high dose, single or two shots; about 5 received placebo; per-sample allocation not given. Repertoires come from day 63 after the first vaccine or placebo injection. Sequencing was performed with immunoSEQ multiplex PCR; in TCRdb, only in-frame clones are kept and a portion is missing. The sample yields 450,000 to 550,000 clones, roughly nine tenths seen once. The material was peripheral blood, obtained in a trial of Ad26.COV2.S vaccine versus placebo. Receptors originate from a person aged 18 to 59 who received the Ad26.COV2.S COVID-19 vaccine or a placebo.

The rearrangement joins TRBV4-3 to TRBJ2-1; D perhaps matches TRBD2 (5 bases). CDR1 LGHNA and CDR2 YSLEER come from the germline V gene. The V gene lost 1 base and the J gene lost 2 bases, with 15 bases spanning the gap. The CDR3 covers 17 residues. This CDR3 reads CASSQAFQRLTYNEQFF. CDR3 nucleotides: TGCGCCAGCAGCCAAGCGTTTCAGCGGCTAACCTACAATGAGCAGTTCTTC.

J is TRBJ1-6 and V is TRBV11-2; D ambiguous. The V end lost 1 base, the J end lost 0 bases, and 10 bases lay between the germline ends. Germline values: CDR1 SGHAT, CDR2 FQNNGV. This CDR3 spans 17 amino acids. The CDR3 nucleotides are TGTGCCAGCAGCTTAGGGCAGCAGAGCTCCTATAATTCACCCCTCCACTTT. As protein: CASSLGQQSSYNSPLHF.

V gene TRBV7-3 combines with J gene TRBJ2-3, with D possibly being TRBD1 or TRBD2 (5 bases each). Germline lookup yields CDR1 SGHTA and CDR2 FQGTGA. V lost 0 bases and J 6 bases, leaving 10 bases between the germline ends. This CDR3 is built from 14 residues. CDR3 nucleotide sequence: TGTGCCAGCAGCTTAACGAGGGGTCCGGATACGCAGTATTTT. As protein: CASSLTRGPDTQYF.

V is TRBV6-5 and J is TRBJ1-6; D perhaps matches TRBD1 (5 bases). Trimming took 2 bases from V and 7 from J, leaving 15 bases between them. This CDR3 is 16 amino acids long. Germline V gene lookup returns CDR1 MNHEY and CDR2 SVGAGI. The CDR3 DNA reads as TGTGCCAGCAGTTACGAGGGGCTTTCACCCAATTCACCCCTCCACTTT. Translated: CASSYEGLSPNSPLHF.

The chain uses TRBV25-1 and TRBJ1-5, with D hard to call. The CDR3 totals 14 residues. V was cut by 7 bases and J by 2 bases, with 12 bases left in between. Germline lookup yields CDR1 MGHDK and CDR2 SYGVNS. For the CDR3, the DNA is TGTGCCAGCATGCAGGCGGTCCGCAATCAGCCCCAGCATTTT. This gives the protein CASMQAVRNQPQHF.

The genes are TRBV12-3 or TRBV12-4 and TRBJ1-2, with 7 bases fitting TRBD1. The ends lost 3 bases at V and 6 bases at J; junction bases unmatched: 4. The CDR3 is 13 amino acids. The CDR3 region is CASSLQTGNGYTF. CDR3 nucleotides: TGTGCCAGCAGTTTGCAGACAGGGAATGGCTACACCTTC.

The chain joins TRBV5-1 to TRBJ1-6; 10 nucleotides line up with TRBD1. The trim removed 4 bases at V and 9 bases at J, leaving 4 bases unmatched. Germline V lookup: CDR1 SGHRS, CDR2 YFSETQ. The CDR3 contains 14 residues. The CDR3 DNA is TGCGCCAGCAGCCAAGGGACAGGGGTTTCACCCCTCCACTTT. The encoded protein is CASSQGTGVSPLHF.

The table lists this clone with a few counts. This rearrangement joins TRBV5-8 to TRBJ1-2; D is undetermined. Germline V gene data show CDR1 as SGHTS and CDR2 as YDEGEE. The CDR3 consists of 14 residues. The germline V and J ends were trimmed by 4 bases and 4 bases, with 14 bases remaining between them. CDR3 sequence reads: CASSGPFDFYGYTF. The CDR3 region has the DNA TGTGCCAGCAGCGGACCTTTTGATTTCTATGGCTACACCTTC.

This clone has only one observation. The V call is TRBV19, the J call TRBJ2-3; D gene ambiguous. The CDR3 runs 14 residues. Trimming took 6 bases from V and 0 from J, leaving 10 bases between them. CDR1 LNHDA and CDR2 SQIVND come from the germline V gene (reference sequence). CDR3 in amino acids: CASSTTISTDTQYF. In DNA, the CDR3 is TGTGCCAGTAGCACGACAATTAGCACAGATACGCAGTATTTT. Using reference TRBV19 and TRBJ2-3 for the parts outside the CDR3, the full variable domain is DGGITQSPKYLFRKEGQNVTLSCEQNLNHDAMYWYRQDPGQGLRLIYYSQIVNDFQKGDIAEGYSVSREKKESFPLTVTSAQKNPTAFYLCASSTTISTDTQYFGPGTRLTVL.

The genes are TRBV20-1 and TRBJ2-1, with no clear D. Trimming cost V 0 bases and J 8 bases, with 5 bases left between them. The CDR3 spans 11 residues. In germline, CDR1 is DFQATT, CDR2 SNEGSKA (reference sequence). The CDR3 is CSARDKYEQFF. Here the CDR3 DNA reads TGCAGTGCTAGAGATAAGTATGAGCAGTTCTTC.

This clone was recorded only once. The chain carries TRBV6-5 and TRBJ2-3; D is unresolved. This CDR3 comprises 14 residues. Germline V lookup: CDR1 MNHEY, CDR2 SVGAGI. Between the trimmed V and J ends, which lost 8 bases and 4 bases, there was a span of 16 bases. The CDR3 nucleotides read TGTGCCAGCTATCAAAGCGTCTCCCCAGATACGCAGTATTTT. This encodes CASYQSVSPDTQYF.

The J gene is TRBJ2-7, the V gene TRBV4-1, with D unresolved. The CDR3 runs to 14 residues. The germline V gene has CDR1 MGHRA and CDR2 YSYEKL. With 0 bases removed from V and 3 bases from J, the gap between germline ends came to 9 bases. The CDR3 reads CASSQESGSYEQYF. The CDR3, as DNA: TGCGCCAGCAGCCAAGAATCGGGCAGCTACGAGCAGTACTTC.

The rearrangement links TRBV10-3 to TRBJ2-1; D may match TRBD1 or TRBD2 (5 bases each). V lost 0 bases to trimming and J lost 10 bases, with 16 bases between them. CDR1 is ENHRY, CDR2 SYGVKD, per germline. The CDR3 covers 15 residues. CDR3 amino acids: CAISESTPRGEEQFF. The CDR3 coding sequence is TGTGCCATCAGTGAGTCGACTCCCAGAGGGGAGGAGCAGTTCTTC.

V usage is TRBV10-1 and J usage is TRBJ1-1, with a weak D call TRBD1 (5 bases). The germline gives CDR1 WNHNN, CDR2 SYGVQD (reference sequence). The germline V and J ends were trimmed by 3 bases and 11 bases, with 13 bases remaining between them. The CDR3 sequence is 12 residues long. The CDR3 is CASSERGAGAFF. The CDR3 bases are TGCGCCAGCAGTGAAAGGGGTGCGGGGGCTTTCTTT.

This clone was counted once. The gene calls are TRBV4-2 and TRBJ2-5; possibly TRBD1 for D (7 bases). V was clipped by 2 bases and J by 5 bases, with 18 bases between them. Germline assignment: CDR1 LGHNA and CDR2 YNFKEQ. The CDR3 extends over 16 amino acids. The CDR3 DNA reads TGTGCCAGCAGCCAACCAGACAGGGAGGTGTCGGAGACCCAGTACTTC. Protein: CASSQPDREVSETQYF.

The chain has TRBV9 and TRBJ1-2; no firm D call. The V and J ends lost 4 bases and 4 bases respectively, with 14 bases between them. Germline CDR1 and CDR2: SGDLS and YYNGEE. The CDR3 is made up of 14 amino acids. Here the CDR3 DNA reads TGTGCCAGCAGCTCCTCCAATTTGGGCTATGGCTACACCTTC. Amino acid sequence: CASSSSNLGYGYTF.

This rearrangement joins TRBV6-4 to TRBJ2-2, with 9 bases that match TRBD2. After removal of 0 bases from V and 5 bases from J, the junction contained 1 base not matched to a gene. Germline V gene sequence: CDR1 MRHNA, CDR2 SNTAGT. The CDR3 has 15 amino acids. CDR3 sequence: CASSDSSGGTGELFF. The CDR3 nucleotides read TGTGCCAGCAGTGACTCCAGCGGGGGGACCGGGGAGCTGTTTTTT.

This clone was observed a handful of times. The chain links TRBV27 to TRBJ2-7; D not certain. The CDR3 length is 14 residues. Trimming left V 2 bases short and J 0 bases short, with 8 bases between. Germline V gives CDR1 MNHEY, CDR2 SMNVEV (reference sequence). CDR3 coding DNA: TGTGCCAGCAGTTTAAGCCCCAACTCCTACGAGCAGTACTTC. This codes for CASSLSPNSYEQYF.

This clone was observed once. V and J are TRBV7-3 and TRBJ1-6; TRBD1 matches 9 bases. CDR1 is SGHTA and CDR2 is FQGTGA in the germline V gene. CDR3 size: 15 residues. V dropped 0 bases and J dropped 10; count of bases not matched to a gene: 4. Written as DNA, the CDR3 is TGTGCCAGCAGCTTAACGACAGGGGGGCAATCACCCCTCCACTTT. This sequence encodes CASSLTTGGQSPLHF.

The rearrangement uses TRBV6-2 or TRBV6-3 and TRBJ2-2; 7 bases agree with TRBD1. The V gene end was trimmed by 4 bases and the J gene end by 4 bases; junction bases not matched to a gene: 9. Per the germline V gene, CDR1 is MNHEY and CDR2 is SVGEGT. The CDR3 is 16 amino acids. For the CDR3, the DNA is TGTGCCAGCAGTTCCACGCCAACAGGGGCCACCGGGGAGCTGTTTTTT. This gives the protein CASSSTPTGATGELFF.

The chain is built from TRBV6-5 and TRBJ1-1, with D possibly TRBD1 on 6 matching bases. Germline lookup yields CDR1 MNHEY and CDR2 SVGAGI. The CDR3 extends over 15 amino acids. V lost 1 base and J 2 bases, leaving 11 bases between the germline ends. The chain's CDR3 is CASSYLGGRNTEAFF. The CDR3 DNA follows: TGTGCCAGCAGTTACTTGGGGGGGCGAAACACTGAAGCTTTCTTT.